The sequence of this T cell receptor beta chain was determined in a study of blood T cell repertoires in COVID-19. Across the study: Acute-phase and convalescent COVID-19 samples originated in the United States, Italy and Spain. Sources were T cells, B-cell-depleted T cells, or PBMCs; the material itself was cDNA or gDNA.

The junction had 7 bases not matched to a gene; V was cut back by 0 bases and J by 6 bases. Germline V CDR1 and CDR2: LGHNA, YNFKEQ. The CDR3 has 15 residues. Original processing methods: Reference gene primer amplification gave nucleated cell count estimates. The method was immunoSEQ multiplex PCR; TCRdb's version includes in-frame clones alone and lacks a portion of them. D and trimming were read from the DNA, whereas the V and J calls and clone size are those reported in that table. This sample has approximately 150,000 clones, with 65% to 85% found just once. Sequencing input: peripheral blood. The V gene is TRBV4-2, the J gene TRBJ2-7; TRBD2 matches at 8 bases. This TCR was recovered from a woman in her 70s who had recovered from COVID-19. This CDR3 reads CASSQDASGLAEQYF. CDR3 bases: TGTGCCAGCAGCCAAGACGCTAGCGGGCTGGCCGAGCAGTACTTC.